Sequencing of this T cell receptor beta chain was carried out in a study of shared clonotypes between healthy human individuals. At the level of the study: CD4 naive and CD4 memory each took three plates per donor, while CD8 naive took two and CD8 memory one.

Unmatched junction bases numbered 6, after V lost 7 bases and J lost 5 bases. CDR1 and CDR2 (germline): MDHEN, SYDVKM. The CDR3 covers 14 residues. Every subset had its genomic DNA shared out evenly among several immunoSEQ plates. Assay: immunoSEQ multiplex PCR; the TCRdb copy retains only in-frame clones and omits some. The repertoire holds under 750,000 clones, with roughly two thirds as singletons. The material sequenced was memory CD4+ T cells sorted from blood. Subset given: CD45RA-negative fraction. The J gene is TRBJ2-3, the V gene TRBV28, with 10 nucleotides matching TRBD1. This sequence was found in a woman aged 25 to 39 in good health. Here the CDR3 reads CASTGTGVGDTQYF. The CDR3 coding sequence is TGTGCCAGCACCGGGACAGGGGTTGGAGATACGCAGTATTTT.